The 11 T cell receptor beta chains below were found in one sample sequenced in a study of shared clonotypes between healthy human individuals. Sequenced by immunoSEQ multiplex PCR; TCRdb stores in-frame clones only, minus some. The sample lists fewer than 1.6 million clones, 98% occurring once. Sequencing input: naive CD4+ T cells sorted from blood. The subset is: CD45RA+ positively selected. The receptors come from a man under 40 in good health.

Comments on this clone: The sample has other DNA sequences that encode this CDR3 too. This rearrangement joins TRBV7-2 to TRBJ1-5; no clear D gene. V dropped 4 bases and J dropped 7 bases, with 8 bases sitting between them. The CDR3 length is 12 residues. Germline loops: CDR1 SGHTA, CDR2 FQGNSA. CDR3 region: CASSSYNQPQHF. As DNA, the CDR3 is TGTGCCAGCAGCTCCTACAACCAGCCCCAGCATTTT. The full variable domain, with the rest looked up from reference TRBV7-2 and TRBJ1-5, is GAGVSQSPSNKVTEKGKDVELRCDPISGHTALYWYRQSLGQGLEFLIYFQGNSAPDKSGLPSDRFSAERTGGSVSTLTIQRTQQEDSAVYLCASSSYNQPQHFGDGTRLSIL.

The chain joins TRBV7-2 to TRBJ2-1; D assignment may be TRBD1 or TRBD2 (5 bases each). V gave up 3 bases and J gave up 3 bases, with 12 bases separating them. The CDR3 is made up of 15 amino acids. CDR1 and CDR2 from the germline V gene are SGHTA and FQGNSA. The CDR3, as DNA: TGTGCCAGCAGCTTGGGGATGAGGGGCTACAATGAGCAGTTCTTC. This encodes CASSLGMRGYNEQFF.

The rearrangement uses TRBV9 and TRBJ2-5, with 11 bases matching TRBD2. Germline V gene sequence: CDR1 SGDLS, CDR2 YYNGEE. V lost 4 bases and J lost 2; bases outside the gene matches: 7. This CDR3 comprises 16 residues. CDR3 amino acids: CASSPSVAGGQETQYF. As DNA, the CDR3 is TGTGCCAGCAGCCCATCAGTAGCGGGAGGGCAAGAGACCCAGTACTTC.

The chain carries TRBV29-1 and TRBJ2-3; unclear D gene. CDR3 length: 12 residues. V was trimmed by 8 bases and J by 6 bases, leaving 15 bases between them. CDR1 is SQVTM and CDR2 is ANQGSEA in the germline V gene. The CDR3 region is CSSLDGVDTQYF. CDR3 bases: TGCAGCTCCTTGGACGGTGTGGATACGCAGTATTTT.

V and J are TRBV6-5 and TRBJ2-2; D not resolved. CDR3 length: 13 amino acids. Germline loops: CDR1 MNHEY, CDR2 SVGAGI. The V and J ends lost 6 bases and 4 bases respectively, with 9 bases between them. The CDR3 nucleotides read TGTGCCAGCAGCGAGGACCTCACCGGGGAGCTGTTTTTT. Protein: CASSEDLTGELFF.

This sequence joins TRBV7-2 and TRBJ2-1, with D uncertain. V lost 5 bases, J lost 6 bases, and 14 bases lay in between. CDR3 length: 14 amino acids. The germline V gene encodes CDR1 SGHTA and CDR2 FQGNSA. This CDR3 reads CASSAPLVSNEQFF. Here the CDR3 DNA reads TGTGCCAGCAGCGCCCCACTCGTTAGCAATGAGCAGTTCTTC.

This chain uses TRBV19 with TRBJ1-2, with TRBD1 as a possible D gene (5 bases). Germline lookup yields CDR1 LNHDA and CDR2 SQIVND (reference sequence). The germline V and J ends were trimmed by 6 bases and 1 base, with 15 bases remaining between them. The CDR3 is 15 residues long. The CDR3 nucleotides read TGTGCCAGTAGGGAGTGGGCAGGGAGTAACTATGGCTACACCTTC. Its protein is CASREWAGSNYGYTF.

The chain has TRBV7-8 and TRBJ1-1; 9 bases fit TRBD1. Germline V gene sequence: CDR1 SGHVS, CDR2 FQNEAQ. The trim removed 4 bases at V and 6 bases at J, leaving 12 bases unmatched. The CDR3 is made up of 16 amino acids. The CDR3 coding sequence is TGTGCCAGCAGCTATTCCGGGACAGGGCGATTACCTGAAGCTTTCTTT. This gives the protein CASSYSGTGRLPEAFF.

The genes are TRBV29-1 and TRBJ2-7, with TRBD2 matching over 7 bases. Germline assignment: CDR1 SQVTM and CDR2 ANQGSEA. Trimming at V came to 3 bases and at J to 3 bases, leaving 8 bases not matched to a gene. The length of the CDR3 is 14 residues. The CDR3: CSVDPGLTGYEQYF. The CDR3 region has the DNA TGCAGCGTTGACCCGGGACTAACCGGCTACGAGCAGTACTTC.

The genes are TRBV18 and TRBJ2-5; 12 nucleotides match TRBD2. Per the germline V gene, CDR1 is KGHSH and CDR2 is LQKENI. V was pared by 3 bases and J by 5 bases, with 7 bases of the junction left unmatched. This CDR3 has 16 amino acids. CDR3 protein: CASSPVTSGRGETQYF. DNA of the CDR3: TGTGCCAGCTCACCCGTGACTAGCGGGAGAGGGGAGACCCAGTACTTC. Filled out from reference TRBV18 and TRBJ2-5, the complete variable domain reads NAGVMQNPRHLVRRRGQEARLRCSPMKGHSHVYWYRQLPEEGLKFMVYLQKENIIDESGMPKERFSAEFPKEGPSILRIQQVVRGDSAAYFCASSPVTSGRGETQYFGPGTRLLVL.

The CDR3 is CASSAPGVAPQYF. The CDR3 DNA follows: TGTGCCAGCAGCGCACCTGGGGTAGCGCCGCAGTATTTT. The chain employs TRBV9 and TRBJ2-3; D is possibly TRBD2 (5 bases). CDR1 is SGDLS, CDR2 YYNGEE, per germline. V lost 3 bases, J lost 10 bases, and 15 bases lay in between. The length of the CDR3 is 13 residues.